Shown below are 10 T cell receptor beta chains from a single sample sequenced in a study of OX40 agonist ivuxolimab in advanced cancers. Produced via immunoSEQ multiplex PCR; TCRdb's table is partial and in-frame only. The table records tens of thousands of clones, around 82% of them present only once. The sample was CD4+ or CD8+ T cells sorted from blood, taken in a trial of the OX40 agonist ivuxolimab. These receptors were collected from an adult with an advanced solid tumor such as melanoma, head and neck, liver or kidney cancer.

The chain links TRBV7-9 to TRBJ1-1; D gene uncertain. This CDR3 has 14 amino acids. Between the trimmed V and J ends, which lost 1 base and 3 bases, there was a span of 9 bases. Germline V CDR1 and CDR2: SEHNR, FQNEAQ (reference sequence). The CDR3: CASSLGLADTEAFF. CDR3 in DNA: TGTGCCAGCAGCTTAGGGTTGGCAGACACTGAAGCTTTCTTT.

The V gene is TRBV6-5, the J gene TRBJ2-7; the D gene is possibly TRBD1 (5 bases). V dropped 6 bases and J dropped 5 bases, with 20 bases sitting between them. Germline CDR1 and CDR2: MNHEY and SVGAGI. The CDR3 is 15 residues long. In DNA, the CDR3 is TGTGCCAGCAGACTAAATAGGCAGGGTCACCACGAGCAGTACTTC. This translates into CASRLNRQGHHEQYF.

This chain links TRBV5-4 with TRBJ1-4; D might be TRBD1 (5 bases). From germline, CDR1 is SGHNT and CDR2 YYREEE (reference sequence). CDR3 length equals 16 residues. V lost 1 base, J lost 8 bases, and 18 bases lay in between. CDR3: CASSLNRETDREKLFF. The CDR3 DNA is TGTGCCAGCAGCTTGAATAGAGAGACAGACCGCGAAAAACTGTTTTTT. Supplemented by reference TRBV5-4 and TRBJ1-4, the full variable domain reads ETGVTQSPTHLIKTRGQQVTLRCSSQSGHNTVSWYQQALGQGPQFIFQYYREEENGRGNFPPRFSGLQFPNYSSELNVNALELDDSALYLCASSLNRETDREKLFFGSGTQLSVL.

Only one count was recorded for this clone. V and J are TRBV6-6 and TRBJ1-1; unclear D gene. The V end lost 0 bases, the J end lost 1 base, and 9 bases lay between the germline ends. The CDR3 is 15 residues long. In germline, CDR1 is MNHNY, CDR2 SVGAGI (reference sequence). The CDR3 loop reads CASSYSRPKNTEAFF. Here the CDR3 DNA reads TGTGCCAGCAGTTACTCGAGACCGAAGAACACTGAAGCTTTCTTT.

The chain has TRBV11-2 and TRBJ2-3; D might be TRBD1 (6 bases). This CDR3 has 15 amino acids. Trimming pared 4 bases from V and 2 bases from J, leaving 13 bases between. CDR1 is SGHAT and CDR2 is FQNNGV in the germline V gene. In DNA form, the CDR3 reads TGTGCCAGCAGCTCAGGACAGAGGATCACAGATACGCAGTATTTT. It encodes CASSSGQRITDTQYF.

A few counts support this clone. The chain joins TRBV27 to TRBJ2-7; 8 bases align to TRBD2. This CDR3 spans 15 amino acids. V gave up 3 bases and J gave up 5 bases; unmatched junction bases: 9. Germline V gene sequence: CDR1 MNHEY, CDR2 SMNVEV (reference sequence). Written as DNA, the CDR3 is TGTGCCAGCAGTTTGGGAGCGGGAGTAATCAACGAGCAGTACTTC. Its protein is CASSLGAGVINEQYF.

The chain carries TRBV6-6 and TRBJ2-7; 10 bases fit TRBD1. From germline, CDR1 is MNHNY and CDR2 SVGAGI (reference sequence). The CDR3 is 15 residues long. The V and J ends lost 6 bases and 3 bases, in that order; junction bases with no gene match: 8. The CDR3 region is CASRPDRGPYYEQYF. CDR3 coding DNA: TGTGCCAGCAGACCCGACAGGGGGCCCTACTACGAGCAGTACTTC.

DNA for the CDR3: TGTGCCAGCCGACAGGGGGGTCTCTACGAGCAGTACTTC. Translating gives CASRQGGLYEQYF. The V gene is TRBV7-2, the J gene TRBJ2-7, with 9 bases matching TRBD1. Germline CDR1 reads SGHTA; CDR2 reads FQGNSA. With 8 bases clipped from V and 3 bases from J, the junction kept 5 bases outside the gene matches. The CDR3 is 13 residues long.

The chain couples TRBV4-1 to TRBJ2-1, with 7 bases matching TRBD2. This CDR3 region has 16 residues. The V segment lost 0 bases and the J segment 4 bases; nucleotides outside the gene matches: 6. Germline CDR1 is MGHRA and CDR2 is YSYEKL. The CDR3 DNA sequence: TGCGCCAGCAGCCAAGAGGCTAGCGGAGTTTACAATGAGCAGTTCTTC. It is translated as CASSQEASGVYNEQFF.

This sequence joins TRBV7-7 and TRBJ2-7; 10 bases match TRBD2. Germline CDR1 is SSHAT and CDR2 is FNYEAQ (reference sequence). The CDR3 has 15 amino acids. With 5 bases clipped from V and 2 bases from J, the junction kept 6 bases outside the gene matches. CDR3 bases: TGTGCCAGCAGCCCCACTAGCGGGAACACCTACGAGCAGTACTTC. Translated, it gives CASSPTSGNTYEQYF.